Sequencing of this TCR beta chain was carried out in a study of identical twins. Study results and limitations: In cord blood, abundant beta clonotypes had fewer insertions; memory showed no trend. The study found excess low generation probability among twin-shared out-of-frame alpha sequences.

The CDR3 extends over 13 amino acids. The germline CDR1 and CDR2 sequences are DFQATT and SNEGSKA (reference sequence). Trimming cost V 2 bases and J 5 bases, with 10 bases left between them. This clonotype was detected a few times. What it binds is unknown. In TCRdb, the 5' RACE reads were re-called with MiXCR into one record per CDR3 protein. The table records 500,000 or so distinct CDR3 sequences, 11% to 15% of them present only once. These sequences were also reported in another study, on yellow fever vaccine responses in identical twins. Per that study: After vaccination, twins' T cell response reportedly seemed partly convergent, partly personalized.

Sequenced sample: CD4+ T cells sorted from blood. The sequence was collected from a woman between 18 and 29 years old in good health. The genes are TRBV20-1 and TRBJ2-1; perhaps TRBD2 as D (5 bases). The CDR3 DNA reads as TGCAGTGCTAGATCTAGCTACAACAATGAGCAGTTCTTC. This sequence encodes CSARSSYNNEQFF.